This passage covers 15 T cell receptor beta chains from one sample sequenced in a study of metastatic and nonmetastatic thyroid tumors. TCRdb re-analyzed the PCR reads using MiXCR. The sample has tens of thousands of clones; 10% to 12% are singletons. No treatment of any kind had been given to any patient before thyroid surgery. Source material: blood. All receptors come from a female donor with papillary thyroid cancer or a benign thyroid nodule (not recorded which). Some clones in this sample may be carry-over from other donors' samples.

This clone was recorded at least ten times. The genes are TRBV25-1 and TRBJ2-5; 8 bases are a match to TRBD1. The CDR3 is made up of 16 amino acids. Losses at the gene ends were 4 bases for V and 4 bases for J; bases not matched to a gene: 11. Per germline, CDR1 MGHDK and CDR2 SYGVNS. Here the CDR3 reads CASSAIVRGPRETQYF. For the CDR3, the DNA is TGTGCCAGCAGTGCAATAGTCAGGGGGCCAAGAGAGACCCAGTACTTC.

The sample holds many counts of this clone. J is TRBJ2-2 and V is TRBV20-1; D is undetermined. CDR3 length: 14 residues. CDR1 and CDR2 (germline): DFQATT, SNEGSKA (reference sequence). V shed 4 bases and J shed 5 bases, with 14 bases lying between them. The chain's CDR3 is CSATRALGTGELFF. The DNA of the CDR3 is TGCAGTGCTACCCGGGCCCTGGGTACCGGGGAGCTGTTTTTT.

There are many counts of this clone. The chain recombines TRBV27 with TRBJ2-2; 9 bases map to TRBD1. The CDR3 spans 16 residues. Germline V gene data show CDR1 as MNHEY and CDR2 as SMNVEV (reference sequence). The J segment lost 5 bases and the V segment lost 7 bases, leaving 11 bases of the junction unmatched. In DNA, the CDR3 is TGTGCCAGCACCCCGAGAGGACAGGGGTGGACCGGGGAGCTGTTTTTT. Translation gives CASTPRGQGWTGELFF.

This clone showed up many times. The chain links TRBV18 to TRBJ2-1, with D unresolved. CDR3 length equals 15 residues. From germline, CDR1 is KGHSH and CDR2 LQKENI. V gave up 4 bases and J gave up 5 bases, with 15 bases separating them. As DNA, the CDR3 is TGTGCCAGCTCACGCACTAATGCCGAGGACAATGAGCAGTTCTTC. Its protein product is CASSRTNAEDNEQFF. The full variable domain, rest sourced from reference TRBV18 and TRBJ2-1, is NAGVMQNPRHLVRRRGQEARLRCSPMKGHSHVYWYRQLPEEGLKFMVYLQKENIIDESGMPKERFSAEFPKEGPSILRIQQVVRGDSAAYFCASSRTNAEDNEQFFGPGTRLTVL.

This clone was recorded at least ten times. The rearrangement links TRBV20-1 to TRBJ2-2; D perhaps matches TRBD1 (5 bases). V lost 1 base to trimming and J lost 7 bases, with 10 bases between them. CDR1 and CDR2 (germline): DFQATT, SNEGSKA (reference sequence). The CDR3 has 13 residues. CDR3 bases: TGCAGTGCTAGAGTGCAGGGTCACGGGGAGCTGTTTTTT. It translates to CSARVQGHGELFF.

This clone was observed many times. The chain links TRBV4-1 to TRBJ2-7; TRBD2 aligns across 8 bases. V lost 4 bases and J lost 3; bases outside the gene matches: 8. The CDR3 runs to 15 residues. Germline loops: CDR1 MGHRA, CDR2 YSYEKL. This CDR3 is CASSREGGRHYEQYF. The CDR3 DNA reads TGCGCCAGCAGCCGGGAGGGCGGGAGGCACTACGAGCAGTACTTC.

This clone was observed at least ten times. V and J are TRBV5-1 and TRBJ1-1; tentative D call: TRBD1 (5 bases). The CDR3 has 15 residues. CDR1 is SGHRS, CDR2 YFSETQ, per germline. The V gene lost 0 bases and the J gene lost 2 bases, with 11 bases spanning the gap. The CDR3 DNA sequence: TGCGCCAGCAGCTTGGAGGGGCCGGGAAACACTGAAGCTTTCTTT. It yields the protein CASSLEGPGNTEAFF.

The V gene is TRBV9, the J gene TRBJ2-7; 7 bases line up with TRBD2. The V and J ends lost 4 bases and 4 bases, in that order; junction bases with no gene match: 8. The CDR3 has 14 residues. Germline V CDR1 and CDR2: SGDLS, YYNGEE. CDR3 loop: CASSLVLAEYEQYF. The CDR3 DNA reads TGTGCCAGCAGCTTAGTGCTAGCGGAGTACGAGCAGTACTTC.

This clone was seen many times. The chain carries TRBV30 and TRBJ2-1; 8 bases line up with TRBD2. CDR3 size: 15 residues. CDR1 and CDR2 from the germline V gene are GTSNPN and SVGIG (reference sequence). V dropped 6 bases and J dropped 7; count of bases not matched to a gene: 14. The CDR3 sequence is CACRIWTSSKNEQFF. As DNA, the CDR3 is TGTGCCTGTCGCATCTGGACTAGCAGTAAAAATGAGCAGTTCTTC.

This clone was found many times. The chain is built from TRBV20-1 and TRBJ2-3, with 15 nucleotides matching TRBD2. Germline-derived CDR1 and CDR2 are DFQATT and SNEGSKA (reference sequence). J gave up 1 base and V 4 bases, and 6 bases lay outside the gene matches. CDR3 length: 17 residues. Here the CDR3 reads CSAIGLAGGGRTDTQYF. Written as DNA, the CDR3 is TGCAGTGCTATCGGACTAGCGGGAGGGGGCCGCACAGATACGCAGTATTTT.

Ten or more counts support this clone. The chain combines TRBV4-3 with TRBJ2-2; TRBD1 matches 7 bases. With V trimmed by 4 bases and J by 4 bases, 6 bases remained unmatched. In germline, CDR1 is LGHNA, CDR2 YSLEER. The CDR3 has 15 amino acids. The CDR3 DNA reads TGCGCCAGCAGCCCAACAGGGGTGGGCACCGGGGAGCTGTTTTTT. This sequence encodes CASSPTGVGTGELFF.

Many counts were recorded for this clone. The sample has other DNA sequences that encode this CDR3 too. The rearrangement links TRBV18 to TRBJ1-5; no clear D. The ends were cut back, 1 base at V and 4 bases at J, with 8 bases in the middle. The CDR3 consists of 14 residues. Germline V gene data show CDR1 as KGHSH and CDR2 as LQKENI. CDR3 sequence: CASSPRVVNQPQHF. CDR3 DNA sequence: TGTGCCAGCTCACCACGGGTGGTTAATCAGCCCCAGCATTTT.

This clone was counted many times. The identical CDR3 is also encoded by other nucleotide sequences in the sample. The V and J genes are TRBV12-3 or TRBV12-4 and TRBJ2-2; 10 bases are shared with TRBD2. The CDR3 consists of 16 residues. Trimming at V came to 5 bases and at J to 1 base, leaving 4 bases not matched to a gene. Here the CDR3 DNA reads TGTGCCAGCAGTCCCAGACTAGCGGGGAACACCGGGGAGCTGTTTTTT. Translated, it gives CASSPRLAGNTGELFF.

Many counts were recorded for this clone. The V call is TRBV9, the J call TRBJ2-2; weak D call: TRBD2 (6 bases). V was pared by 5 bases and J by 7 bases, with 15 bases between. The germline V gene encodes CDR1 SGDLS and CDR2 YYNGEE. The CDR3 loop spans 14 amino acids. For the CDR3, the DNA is TGTGCCAGCAGTGTGGCGGGGTTCGGCGGGGAGCTGTTTTTT. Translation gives CASSVAGFGGELFF.

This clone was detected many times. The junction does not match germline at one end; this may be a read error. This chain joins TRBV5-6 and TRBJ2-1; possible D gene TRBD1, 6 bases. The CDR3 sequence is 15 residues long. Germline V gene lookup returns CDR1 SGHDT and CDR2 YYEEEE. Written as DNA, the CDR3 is TGTGCCAACAGCTTGGCGGACAGCTCCTACAATGAGCAGTTCTTC. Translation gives CANSLADSSYNEQFF. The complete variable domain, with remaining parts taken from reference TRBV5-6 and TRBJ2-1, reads DAGVTQSPTHLIKTRGQQVTLRCSPKSGHDTVSWYQQALGQGPQFIFQYYEEEERQRGNFPDRFSGHQFPNYSSELNVNALLLGDSALYLCANSLADSSYNEQFFGPGTRLTVL.